The clone carrying this T cell receptor (beta chain) appeared many times. Its cognate antigen is unknown. This specimen belongs to a study of T cells in Graves' hyperthyroidism and ophthalmopathy. CDR3 length equals 15 residues. V was cut by 7 bases and J by 1 base, with 16 bases left in between. CDR1 is SGHVS, CDR2 FQNEAQ, per germline. Researchers took RNA transcripts and amplified the TCR beta CDR3 regions from them. During a first-round RT-PCR of the TCR CDR3, the HTBI primer set was used. Via MiXCR, TCRdb re-called the multiplex PCR reads, giving one row per CDR3 protein. The data contain fewer than 250,000 distinct CDR3 sequences, around 24% of them singletons. Study findings and constraints: Stable hyperthyroidism was separated from ophthalmopathy by a model based on 13 V-J features.

The clonotype originates from a woman aged 40 to 50 with Graves' ophthalmopathy. The chain recombines TRBV7-8 with TRBJ2-5, with D tentatively TRBD2 (5 bases). Sequencing was done on a sample of blood. The CDR3 DNA is TGTGCCAGCACCATACCGGGATGGAGCCAAGAGACCCAGTACTTC. Translating gives CASTIPGWSQETQYF.